The text below deals with one T cell receptor beta chain. Its antigen is not known. Germline V gene lookup returns CDR1 SGHTA and CDR2 FQGNSA. Between the trimmed V and J ends, which lost 3 bases and 1 base, there was a span of 24 bases. The CDR3 length is 19 residues. This table comes from immunoSEQ multiplex PCR, and its TCRdb copy is limited to in-frame clones, with some not included. The sample shows about 82,000 clones, 75% to 90% of them seen only once. The sort gate was single viable CD3+CD4+CD8-CD45RO+ cells for memory CD4+ T cells. Serum IgG to CMV pp150, pp28, p38 and p52 defined serostatus. This sample is drawn from a study of memory CD4+ T cells and cytomegalovirus serostatus. Findings of the study overall: CD4+ memory repertoires contained about two fifths of the roughly 160 reported CMV TCRbeta sequences. The CMV-associated TCR signature appears largely within the CD4+ memory repertoire. Median bootstrapped AUC for CMV status was roughly 0.95 originally, 0.85 to 0.92 US-trained.

This rearrangement joins TRBV7-2 to TRBJ1-1; D not resolved. Source material: memory CD4+ T cells from blood. The source of this sequence is an adult in good health and CMV-seronegative. The DNA for the CDR3 is TGTGCCAGCAGCTTTGCACTTCCAGGCTTCTCGTCCAGGAACACTGAAGCTTTCTTT. It is translated as CASSFALPGFSSRNTEAFF.